This T cell receptor beta chain stems from a study of control samples from healthy donors and cancer patients. Germline V lookup: CDR1 GTSNPN, CDR2 SVGIG (reference sequence). This CDR3 region has 15 residues. V lost 0 bases and J lost 8, with 19 bases in between. Repertoires were generated with immunoSEQ multiplex PCR, while TCRdb's copy carries only in-frame clones and drops some. The profile shows more than 110,000 clones, around 85% of them singletons. The TCR was taken from a woman aged 30 to 39 in good health. The chain uses TRBV30 and TRBJ1-2; possibly TRBD1 for D (6 bases). Sequencing was performed on blood. CDR3 sequence (DNA): TGTGCCTGGAGTGTACAGTTAAACAGGGACTCGGGCTACACCTTC. Translated: CAWSVQLNRDSGYTF.